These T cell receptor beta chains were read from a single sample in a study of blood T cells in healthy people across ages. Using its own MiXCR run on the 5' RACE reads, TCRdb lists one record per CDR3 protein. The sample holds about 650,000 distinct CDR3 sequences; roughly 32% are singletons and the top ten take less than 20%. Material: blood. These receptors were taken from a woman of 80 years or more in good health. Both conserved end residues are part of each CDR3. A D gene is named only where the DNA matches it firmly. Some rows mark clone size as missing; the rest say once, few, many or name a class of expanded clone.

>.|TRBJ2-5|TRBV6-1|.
CTSSELGRGQETQYF
TGTACCAGCAGTGAATTGGGCCGGGGCCAGGAGACCCAGTACTTC
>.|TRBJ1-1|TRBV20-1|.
CSAVEGGALNTEAFF
TGCAGTGCCGTAGAGGGCGGAGCACTGAACACTGAAGCTTTCTTT
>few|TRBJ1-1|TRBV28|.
CASAVLPTEAFF
TGTGCCAGCGCTGTCCTTCCCACTGAAGCTTTCTTT
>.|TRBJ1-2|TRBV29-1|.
CSVTTGSGYTF
TGCAGCGTTACCACAGGAAGCGGCTACACCTTC
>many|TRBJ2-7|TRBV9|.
CASSESEGHEQYF
TGTGCCAGCAGCGAGAGCGAGGGACACGAGCAGTACTTC
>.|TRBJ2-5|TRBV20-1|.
CSAGVGEAQYF
TGCAGTGCTGGGGTTGGGGAGGCCCAGTACTTC
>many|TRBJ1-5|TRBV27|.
CASGLSGSHNNQPQHF
TGTGCCAGCGGGTTATCGGGTTCCCATAACAATCAGCCCCAGCATTTT
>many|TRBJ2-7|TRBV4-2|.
CASSQYGTGSYEQYF
TGTGCCAGCAGCCAATACGGGACGGGATCCTACGAGCAGTACTTC
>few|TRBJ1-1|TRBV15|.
CATSRDRGSEAFF
TGTGCCACCAGCAGAGATCGGGGGTCTGAAGCTTTCTTT
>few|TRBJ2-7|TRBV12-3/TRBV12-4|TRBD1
CASSPFGTGGYEQYF
TGTGCCAGCAGTCCCTTTGGGACAGGGGGTTACGAGCAGTACTTC
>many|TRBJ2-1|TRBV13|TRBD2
CASSLVVGGSFSYNEQFF
TGTGCCAGCAGCTTAGTCGTCGGGGGGTCCTTCTCCTACAATGAGCAGTTCTTC
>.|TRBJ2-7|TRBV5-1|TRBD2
CVSSRPGLDGSEQYF
TGCGTCAGCAGCAGGCCGGGACTAGACGGCTCGGAGCAGTACTTC
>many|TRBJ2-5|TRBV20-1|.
CSARWQQQETQYF
TGCAGTGCTAGATGGCAACAACAAGAGACCCAGTACTTC
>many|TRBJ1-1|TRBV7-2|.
CASSHGRVLKGNTEAFF
TGTGCCAGCAGCCACGGCCGGGTTCTGAAGGGTAACACTGAAGCTTTCTTT
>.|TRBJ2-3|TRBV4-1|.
CASSQDVEDTQYF
TGCGCCAGCAGCCAAGATGTCGAGGATACGCAGTATTTT
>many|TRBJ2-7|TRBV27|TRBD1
CASSFVAQGAWEQYF
TGTGCCAGCAGTTTTGTCGCCCAGGGGGCATGGGAGCAGTACTTC
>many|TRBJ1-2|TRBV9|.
CASSGGLQPYGYTF
TGTGCCAGCAGCGGAGGATTACAGCCATATGGCTACACCTTC
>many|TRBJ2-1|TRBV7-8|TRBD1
CASSFHPGQVNNEQFF
TGTGCCAGCAGCTTCCACCCGGGACAGGTGAACAATGAGCAGTTCTTC
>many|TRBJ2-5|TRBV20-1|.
CSAEDQETQYF
TGCAGTGCTGAGGACCAAGAGACCCAGTACTTC
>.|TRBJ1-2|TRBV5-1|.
CASSLTEGYGYTF
TGCGCCAGCAGCCTGACAGAAGGCTATGGCTACACCTTC
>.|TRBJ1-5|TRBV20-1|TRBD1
CSASSPGQESQPQHF
TGCAGTGCTTCCTCCCCGGGACAGGAGAGTCAGCCCCAGCATTTT
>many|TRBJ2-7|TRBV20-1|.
CSARVRGRNSYEQYF
TGCAGTGCTAGAGTAAGGGGGAGAAACTCCTACGAGCAGTACTTC
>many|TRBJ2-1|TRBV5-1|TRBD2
CASGGGTEQFF
TGCGCCAGCGGGGGGGGGACTGAGCAGTTCTTC
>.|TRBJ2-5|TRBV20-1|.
CSARATGPNSEQYF
TGCAGTGCTAGAGCGACAGGACCCAACAGTGAGCAGTACTTC
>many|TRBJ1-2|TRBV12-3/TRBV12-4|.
CASSSTGFGYGYTF
TGTGCCAGCAGCTCTACAGGGTTCGGATACGGCTACACCTTC
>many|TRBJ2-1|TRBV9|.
CASSVTRGGEQFF
TGTGCCAGCAGCGTGACGCGTGGGGGTGAGCAGTTCTTC
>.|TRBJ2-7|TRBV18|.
CASSTRTLDGLYNEQYF
TGTGCCAGCTCAACCAGGACATTAGATGGGTTATACAATGAGCAGTACTTC
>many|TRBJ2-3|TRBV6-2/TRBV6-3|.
CASSYPGDTQYF
TGTGCCAGCAGTTACCCAGGAGATACGCAGTATTTT
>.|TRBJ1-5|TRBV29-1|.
CSVGEGRERRQPQHF
TGCAGCGTTGGAGAGGGACGCGAGAGGCGGCAGCCCCAGCATTTT
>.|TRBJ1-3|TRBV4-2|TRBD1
CASSQIGTGGNTIYF
TGTGCCAGCAGCCAAATCGGGACAGGTGGAAACACCATATATTTT
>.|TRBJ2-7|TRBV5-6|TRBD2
CASSLWGGIYEQYF
TGTGCCAGCAGCTTGTGGGGGGGAATCTACGAGCAGTACTTC
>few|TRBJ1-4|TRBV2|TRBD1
CASSGQGWTNEKRFF
TGTGCCAGCAGTGGACAGGGCTGGACTAATGAAAAACGGTTTTTT
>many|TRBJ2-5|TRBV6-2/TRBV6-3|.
CAIGRTQETQYF
TGTGCCATTGGACGGACGCAAGAGACCCAGTACTTC
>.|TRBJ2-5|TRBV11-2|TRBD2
CASSLGGLARETQYF
TGTGCCAGCAGCTTAGGGGGACTAGCGAGGGAGACCCAGTACTTC
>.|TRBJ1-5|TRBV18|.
CASSYGMAEAQHF
TGTGCCAGCTCATACGGGATGGCTGAGGCCCAGCATTTT
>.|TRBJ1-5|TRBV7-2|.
CASSLALFQGDNQPQHF
TGTGCCAGCAGCTTAGCGCTGTTTCAGGGCGACAATCAGCCCCAGCATTTT
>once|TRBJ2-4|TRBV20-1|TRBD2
CSARVRGGAKNIQYF
TGCAGTGCTAGAGTTCGGGGGGGGGCCAAAAACATTCAGTACTTC
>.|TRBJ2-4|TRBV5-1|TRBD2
CASSQLAEPAKNIQYF
TGCGCCAGCAGTCAGCTAGCGGAGCCAGCCAAAAACATTCAGTACTTC